This T cell receptor (beta chain) emerged from a study of neurological immune-mediated disorders (dated by TCRdb to the late 2010s). Regarding the study in general: Among the roughly 34 multiple sclerosis patients, relapsing-remitting MS accounted for approximately 31 and secondary progressive MS accounted for 3. The study compared peripheral blood TCR-beta repertoires of HTLV-I-associated myelopathy (HAM/TSP) patients, multiple sclerosis patients and healthy controls using UMI-based sequencing. The roughly 100 TCR-beta libraries included longitudinal samples, technical triplicates and paired sorted CD4+ and CD8+ T-cell subsets alongside PBMC samples. The cohort included some 70 subjects: approximately 15 with HAM/TSP, about 34 with multiple sclerosis, and approximately 20 healthy controls. General conclusions and limits of the study: No identical CDR3 amino acid sequences were shared among expanded clones across subjects, suggesting private TCR-beta repertoires in all groups. TCR clonal expansion was greatest in HAM/TSP patients and smallest in MS patients, who ranked below even healthy controls. Phylogenetic analysis grouped repertoires from 18 of 34 MS patients into a cluster of related CDR3 sequences, suggesting a possible repertoire-level signature. The MS cluster showed no association with clinical or MRI features, and the authors stated that larger cohorts are needed.

In regard to this clonotype: What antigen it recognizes has not been identified. Base qualities are not recorded, but no much larger clone differs from it by a single base.

To synthesize cDNA, template-switch 5'RACE was performed with a primer carrying a 10-nucleotide random unique molecular identifier so that each TCR transcript was tagged. Every sequencing run yielded over 200 million TCR-beta sequences covering 15-18 subjects. Total RNA was extracted with the RNeasy kit. Using the KAPA Real-time Library Amplification kit, TCR-beta VDJ regions were amplified with primers for the TCR constant region and the 5'RACE anchor. Sample indexes and Illumina adaptors were added in a first PCR, after which library yield was increased in a second PCR. The roughly 650 bp TCR product was size-selected on a 2% E-gel SizeSelection system after Ampure bead purification. Library quality was checked on a Bioanalyzer, concentration was measured with Qubit, and libraries were quantified with the Kapa Library Quantification kit before pooling. Paired-end 2 x 150 bp sequencing of the libraries was performed on an Illumina HiSeq 2500. To increase sequence diversity, roughly 24-32% phiX was spiked into each library pool. In the source study's methods: The UMI-based MiGEC pipeline processed quality-filtered reads and removed over 75% of raw TCR sequences during error correction. IMGT germline references were used for aligning VDJ genes, and each clonotype was defined as a unique CDR3 amino acid sequence together with its V-J genes. VDJtools evaluated clonal expansion, Shannon diversity and CDR3 relatedness (CalcPairwiseDistances, ClusterSamples); CLCbio workbench built phylogenetic trees. Clones with at least 8 unique UMIs were defined as expanded, with this threshold being based on coefficient-of-variation modelling across technical triplicates. The raw public data were reprocessed by TCRdb itself: fastp quality trimming at Q25, MiXCR clonotype calling, in-frame beta chains only. Here each entry gathers all rows of one CDR3 protein and keeps the most common genes and DNA. The V and J calls and clone size are TCRdb's, not the authors'. Within this sample are roughly 32,000 distinct CDR3 sequences, with 3.5% to 4% of them counted one time only. Approximately 2.2% of the sample lies in the top ten.

Via the germline V gene, CDR1 is KGHSH and CDR2 LQKENI. Trimming costs V 1 base and J 7 bases, and their ends lie 17 bases apart. Spanning cysteine to phenylalanine, the CDR3 consists of 16 amino acids. Only the CDR3 DNA stays, 48 bases, in frame from base 1. For unsorted PBMC libraries, 2 million PBMCs were used after storage in RNAlater at -80 degrees C until RNA extraction. Multiple sclerosis patients were enrolled in a US clinical protocol under which disease progression was evaluated by magnetic resonance imaging. PBMCs were separated from peripheral blood using Ficoll-Hypaque density gradient centrifugation and then cryopreserved in liquid nitrogen.

The V and J segments used are TRBV18 and TRBJ1-5; TRBD1 could be the D gene, as 6 bases match. The sequencing sample was made of PBMCs. The TCR sequence derives from a man younger than 40 with multiple sclerosis. The CDR3 reads CASSPREGGAGQPQHF. The nucleotide sequence reads TGTGCCAGCTCACCACGCGAGGGGGGGGCCGGACAGCCCCAGCATTTT.